These 19 T cell receptor beta chains share one sample of origin, sequenced in a study of T cell responses to AZD1222 COVID-19 vaccine. The protocol was immunoSEQ multiplex PCR, while the TCRdb copy is restricted to in-frame clones and leaves out a portion. Among 150,000 to 200,000 clones listed, around 92% were seen once. Specimen: peripheral blood, collected on day 0 of AZD1222 vaccination. The source of these receptors is an adult in good health.

A single count supports this clone. The chain employs TRBV15 and TRBJ1-4; D is unresolved. Trimming removed 3 bases at V and 5 bases at J, with 4 bases between. The CDR3 is 12 residues long. The germline V gene has CDR1 LNHNV and CDR2 YYDKDF (reference sequence). CDR3 in amino acids: CATSSGNEKLFF. The CDR3 nucleotides are TGTGCCACCAGCAGTGGAAATGAAAAACTGTTTTTT.

This chain joins TRBV6-5 and TRBJ1-2; 8 bases match TRBD1. CDR1 is MNHEY and CDR2 is SVGAGI in the germline V gene. This CDR3 spans 15 amino acids. Trimming took 4 bases from V and 5 from J; bases not matched to a gene: 9. DNA for the CDR3: TGTGCCAGCAGTTCGACCCCAGGGGGCGGGTATGGCTACACCTTC. Encoded protein: CASSSTPGGGYGYTF.

The rearrangement joins TRBV6-2 or TRBV6-3 to TRBJ1-1, with 9 bases identical to TRBD1. CDR3 length: 15 amino acids. The V gene's germline CDR1 is MNHEY and CDR2 SVGEGT. V gave up 0 bases and J gave up 3 bases; unmatched junction bases: 2. In DNA, the CDR3 is TGTGCCAGCAGTTACTCTACAGGGGGCTACACTGAAGCTTTCTTT. It translates to CASSYSTGGYTEAFF.

The CDR3 loop is CASSPRPWAYEQYV. The CDR3 DNA is TGTGCCAGCTCACCTCGGCCCTGGGCCTACGAGCAGTACGTC. This chain links TRBV18 with TRBJ2-7; D remains ambiguous. Germline V gene data show CDR1 as KGHSH and CDR2 as LQKENI. V gave up 3 bases and J gave up 2 bases, with 11 bases separating them. The CDR3 sequence is 14 residues long.

The V and J genes are TRBV7-2 and TRBJ1-2; D remains unclear. Germline lookup yields CDR1 SGHTA and CDR2 FQGNSA. This CDR3 spans 13 amino acids. Trimming took off 1 base at V and 8 bases at J, with 11 bases between the two ends. The CDR3 loop is CASSLGSTSGYTF. In DNA, the CDR3 is TGTGCCAGCAGCTTAGGGTCAACGTCCGGCTACACCTTC.

This chain links TRBV6-6 with TRBJ2-7; 12 bases match TRBD2. CDR3 length: 15 amino acids. Looked up from germline, CDR1 is MNHNY and CDR2 is SVGAGI (reference sequence). Unmatched junction bases numbered 4, after V lost 5 bases and J lost 2 bases. This CDR3 is CASSLTSGSPYEQYF. CDR3 in DNA: TGTGCCAGCAGTCTGACTAGCGGGAGCCCCTACGAGCAGTACTTC.

The V and J genes are TRBV7-2 and TRBJ2-6, with 9 bases fitting TRBD2. Germline-derived CDR1 and CDR2 are SGHTA and FQGNSA. Trimming removed 1 base from V and 5 bases from J; junction bases left unmatched: 3. The length of the CDR3 is 16 residues. The CDR3 sequence: CASSLEAGGRANVLTF. The DNA for the CDR3 is TGTGCCAGCAGCTTAGAGGCGGGGGGGAGGGCCAACGTCCTGACTTTC.

CDR3 amino acids: CASSYRDGAYEQYF. In DNA, the CDR3 is TGTGCCAGCAGTTACCGGGACGGAGCCTACGAGCAGTACTTC. The V call is TRBV6-5, the J call TRBJ2-7; perhaps D is TRBD1 or TRBD2 (5 bases each). CDR1 is MNHEY and CDR2 is SVGAGI in the germline V gene. Trimming removed 2 bases at V and 2 bases at J, with 10 bases between. The CDR3 length is 14 residues.

This sequence joins TRBV28 and TRBJ1-5; D is undetermined. Per the germline V gene, CDR1 is MDHEN and CDR2 is SYDVKM. There are 16 residues in the CDR3. Trimming left V 4 bases short and J 8 bases short, with 21 bases between. As DNA, the CDR3 is TGTGCCAGCAGTTCCTCGGGAAGGGCCAGAGATAAGCCCCAGCATTTT. Translating gives CASSSSGRARDKPQHF.

V and J are TRBV18 and TRBJ1-1; maybe TRBD1 (5 bases). This CDR3 has 20 amino acids. In germline, CDR1 is KGHSH, CDR2 LQKENI. V dropped 3 bases and J dropped 1 base, with 27 bases sitting between them. DNA for the CDR3: TGTGCCAGCTCACCTCGACGGCCAGGGTCTGCCGAAATAACGAACACTGAAGCTTTCTTT. Its translation is CASSPRRPGSAEITNTEAFF.

This chain links TRBV5-6 with TRBJ1-1; weak D call: TRBD1 (5 bases). V lost 4 bases, J lost 0 bases, and 19 bases lay in between. The length of the CDR3 is 17 residues. Germline V CDR1 and CDR2: SGHDT, YYEEEE. Written as DNA, the CDR3 is TGTGCCAGCAGCCGGGAAACGGGGGGTTCGATGAACACTGAAGCTTTCTTT. Its translation is CASSRETGGSMNTEAFF.

The rearrangement links TRBV6-2 or TRBV6-3 to TRBJ2-2, with D unresolved. Trimming removed 7 bases from V and 0 bases from J, with 15 bases in between. Looked up from germline, CDR1 is MNHEY and CDR2 is SVGEGT. The CDR3 totals 16 residues. The CDR3 is CASNYQRAPNTGELFF. CDR3 sequence (DNA): TGTGCCAGCAATTATCAGCGAGCCCCGAACACCGGGGAGCTGTTTTTT.

The chain couples TRBV6-2 or TRBV6-3 to TRBJ1-2, with a weak D call TRBD1 (5 bases). Trimming took 0 bases from V and 5 from J, leaving 10 bases between them. The CDR3 has 14 residues. The germline CDR1 and CDR2 sequences are MNHEY and SVGEGT. The CDR3 reads CASSYSGPRYGYTF. In nucleotides, the CDR3 is TGTGCCAGCAGTTACTCGGGGCCACGGTATGGCTACACCTTC.

This sequence joins TRBV19 and TRBJ1-5; D is unclear. Per the germline V gene, CDR1 is LNHDA and CDR2 is SQIVND (reference sequence). V was shortened by 0 bases and J by 5 bases, with 5 bases between the two germline ends. The CDR3 is 13 residues long. CDR3 amino acids: CASSIDSYQPQHF. CDR3 in DNA: TGTGCCAGTAGTATAGACAGCTATCAGCCCCAGCATTTT.

The chain employs TRBV7-9 and TRBJ2-3; D may be TRBD2 (5 bases). The CDR3 spans 12 residues. Trimming shortened V by 9 bases and J by 2 bases, and 9 bases separated the two germline ends. The germline V gene has CDR1 SEHNR and CDR2 FQNEAQ (reference sequence). The CDR3 region is CASAGNTDTQYF. The CDR3, as DNA: TGTGCCAGTGCGGGTAACACAGATACGCAGTATTTT.

The rearrangement links TRBV4-1 to TRBJ2-7; TRBD2 matches 13 bases. The germline V gene encodes CDR1 MGHRA and CDR2 YSYEKL. V was clipped by 3 bases and J by 2 bases; unmatched bases: 1. This CDR3 region has 15 residues. Here the CDR3 DNA reads TGCGCCAGCAGCCATACTAGCGGGAGGGCCTACGAGCAGTACTTC. This gives the protein CASSHTSGRAYEQYF.

V gene TRBV10-3 combines with J gene TRBJ2-2, with TRBD2 identical over 8 bases. V shed 4 bases and J 1 base; nucleotides not matched to a gene: 5. This CDR3 spans 16 amino acids. Germline V gene lookup returns CDR1 ENHRY and CDR2 SYGVKD. CDR3 residues: CAISGPLAGNTGELFF. Here the CDR3 DNA reads TGTGCCATCAGTGGGCCCCTAGCGGGGAACACCGGGGAGCTGTTTTTT.

The genes are TRBV11-2 and TRBJ2-3; the match to TRBD1 covers 7 bases. The CDR3 is 16 residues long. Germline V gene lookup returns CDR1 SGHAT and CDR2 FQNNGV. Trimming at V came to 4 bases and at J to 1 base, leaving 8 bases not matched to a gene. CDR3 residues: CASSYRTGRGTDTQYF. The DNA of the CDR3 is TGTGCCAGCAGCTATAGGACAGGAAGGGGCACAGATACGCAGTATTTT.

This rearrangement joins TRBV7-9 to TRBJ2-1; TRBD2 matches 7 bases. Germline CDR1 and CDR2: SEHNR and FQNEAQ (reference sequence). The CDR3 runs to 16 residues. V trimming: 5 bases; J trimming: 0 bases; junction bases outside the gene matches: 7. The CDR3, as DNA: TGTGCCAGCAGCCCGCCGGGGGGTAGCTCCTACAATGAGCAGTTCTTC. Translation: CASSPPGGSSYNEQFF.